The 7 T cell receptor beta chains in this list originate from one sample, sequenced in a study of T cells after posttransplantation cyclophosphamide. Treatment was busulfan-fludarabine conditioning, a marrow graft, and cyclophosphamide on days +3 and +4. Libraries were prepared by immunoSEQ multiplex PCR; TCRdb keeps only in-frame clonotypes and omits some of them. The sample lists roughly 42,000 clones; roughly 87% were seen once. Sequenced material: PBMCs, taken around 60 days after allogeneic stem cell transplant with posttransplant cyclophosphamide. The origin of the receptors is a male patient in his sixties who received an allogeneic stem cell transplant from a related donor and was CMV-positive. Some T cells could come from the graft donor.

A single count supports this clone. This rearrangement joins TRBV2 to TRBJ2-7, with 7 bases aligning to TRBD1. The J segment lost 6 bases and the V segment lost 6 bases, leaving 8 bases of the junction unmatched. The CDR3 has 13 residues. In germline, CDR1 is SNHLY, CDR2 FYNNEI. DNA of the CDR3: TGTGCCAGCAGCGTAACAGGGGTGGGCGAGCAGTACGTC. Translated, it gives CASSVTGVGEQYV.

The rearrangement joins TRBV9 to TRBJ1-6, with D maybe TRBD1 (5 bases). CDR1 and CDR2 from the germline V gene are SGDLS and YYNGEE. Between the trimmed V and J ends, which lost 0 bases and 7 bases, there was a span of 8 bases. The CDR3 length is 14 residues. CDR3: CASSVEGLNSPLHF. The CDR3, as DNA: TGTGCCAGCAGCGTAGAGGGACTGAATTCACCCCTCCACTTT. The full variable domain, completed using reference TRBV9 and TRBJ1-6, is DSGVTQTPKHLITATGQRVTLRCSPRSGDLSVYWYQQSLDQGLQFLIQYYNGEERAKGNILERFSAQQFPDLHSELNLSSLELGDSALYFCASSVEGLNSPLHFGNGTRLTVT.

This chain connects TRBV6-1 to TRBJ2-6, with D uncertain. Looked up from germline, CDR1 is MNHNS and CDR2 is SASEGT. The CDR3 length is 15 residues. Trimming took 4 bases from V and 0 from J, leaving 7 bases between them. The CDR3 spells CASSGRSSGANVLTF. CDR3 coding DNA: TGTGCCAGCAGTGGACGGAGCTCTGGGGCCAACGTCCTGACTTTC.

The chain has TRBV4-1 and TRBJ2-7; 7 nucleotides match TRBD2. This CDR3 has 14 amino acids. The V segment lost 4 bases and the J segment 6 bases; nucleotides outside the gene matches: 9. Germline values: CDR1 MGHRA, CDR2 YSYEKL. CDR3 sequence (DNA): TGCGCCAGCAGCCCCCGGGGGGAGGGAGCCGAGCAGTACTTC. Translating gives CASSPRGEGAEQYF.

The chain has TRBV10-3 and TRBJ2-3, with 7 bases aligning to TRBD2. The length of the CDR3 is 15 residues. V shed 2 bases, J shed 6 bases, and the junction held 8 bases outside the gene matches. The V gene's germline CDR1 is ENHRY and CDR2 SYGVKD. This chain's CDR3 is CAISEPQRGSDTQYF. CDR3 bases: TGTGCCATCAGTGAGCCCCAGCGGGGATCGGATACGCAGTATTTT.

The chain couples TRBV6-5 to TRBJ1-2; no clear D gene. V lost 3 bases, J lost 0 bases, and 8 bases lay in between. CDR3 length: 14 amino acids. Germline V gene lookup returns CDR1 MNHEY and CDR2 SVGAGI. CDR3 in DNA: TGTGCCAGCAGTTATTCCCCAGCTAACTATGGCTACACCTTC. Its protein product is CASSYSPANYGYTF.

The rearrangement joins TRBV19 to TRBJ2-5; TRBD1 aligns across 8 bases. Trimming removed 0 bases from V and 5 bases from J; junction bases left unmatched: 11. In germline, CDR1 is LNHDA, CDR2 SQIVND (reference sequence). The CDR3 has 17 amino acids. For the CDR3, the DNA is TGTGCCAGTAGTATAGAGGACAGGGCTGCGGGGTCCGAGACCCAGTACTTC. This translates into CASSIEDRAAGSETQYF.